This T cell receptor beta chain was profiled in a study of blood T cell repertoires in COVID-19. Across the whole study: Sites in the United States, Italy and Spain provided acute and convalescent COVID-19 samples. T cells, B-cell-depleted T cells, or PBMCs supplied cDNA or gDNA.

Losses at the gene ends were 6 bases for V and 1 base for J; bases not matched to a gene: 7. The germline V gene has CDR1 SNHLY and CDR2 FYNNEI. The CDR3 totals 15 residues. In the authors' methods: It was from reference gene primer amplification that nucleated cell counts were estimated. TCRdb keeps only in-frame clones here, not all; method: immunoSEQ multiplex PCR. V and J calls and clone size are given by that table; D and trimming were obtained from the DNA. In the table there are 150,000 to 200,000 clones, 60% to 80% of which are singletons. The sequenced sample was peripheral blood. The chain couples TRBV2 to TRBJ2-5; 8 bases line up with TRBD2. This sequence originates from a woman aged 70-85 years with acute or convalescent COVID-19. The CDR3 here is CASSTQLAVQETQYF. The CDR3 DNA reads TGTGCCAGCAGCACCCAACTAGCGGTCCAAGAGACCCAGTACTTC.